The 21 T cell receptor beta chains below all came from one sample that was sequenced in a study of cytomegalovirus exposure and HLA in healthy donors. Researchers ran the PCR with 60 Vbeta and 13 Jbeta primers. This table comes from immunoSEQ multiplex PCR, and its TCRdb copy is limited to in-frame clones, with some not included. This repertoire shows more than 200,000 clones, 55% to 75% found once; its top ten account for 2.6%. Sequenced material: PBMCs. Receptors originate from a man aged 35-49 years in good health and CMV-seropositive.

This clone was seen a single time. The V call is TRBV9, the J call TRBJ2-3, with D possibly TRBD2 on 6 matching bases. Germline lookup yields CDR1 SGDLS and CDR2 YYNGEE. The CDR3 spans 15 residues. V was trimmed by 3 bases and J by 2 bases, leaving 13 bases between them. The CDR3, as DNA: TGTGCCAGCAGCGGGGGGGAAGACGTCACAGATACGCAGTATTTT. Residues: CASSGGEDVTDTQYF.

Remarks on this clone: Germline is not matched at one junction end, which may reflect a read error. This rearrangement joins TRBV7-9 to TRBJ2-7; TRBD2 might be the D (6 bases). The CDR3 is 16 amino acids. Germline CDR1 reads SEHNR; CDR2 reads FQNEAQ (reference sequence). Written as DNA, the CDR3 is TGTTCCAGCAGCTTAGGGCTGCGGGGATCCACCTACGAGCAGTACTTC. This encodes CSSSLGLRGSTYEQYF. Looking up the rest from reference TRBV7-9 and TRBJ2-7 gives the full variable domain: DTGVSQNPRHKITKRGQNVTFRCDPISEHNRLYWYRQTLGQGPEFLTYFQNEAQLEKSRLLSDRFSAERPKGSFSTLEIQRTEQGDSAMYLCSSSLGLRGSTYEQYFGPGTRLTVT.

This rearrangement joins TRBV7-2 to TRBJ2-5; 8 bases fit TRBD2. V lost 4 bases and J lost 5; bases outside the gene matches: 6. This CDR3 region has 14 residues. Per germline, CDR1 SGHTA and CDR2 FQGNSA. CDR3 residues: CASSSAGGSETQYF. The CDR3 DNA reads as TGTGCCAGCAGCTCGGCGGGGGGTAGCGAGACCCAGTACTTC.

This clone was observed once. The chain's CDR3 is CAISTGAPYEQYF. CDR3 DNA sequence: TGTGCCATCAGTACAGGGGCGCCCTACGAGCAGTACTTC. The chain employs TRBV10-3 and TRBJ2-7; 7 bases match TRBD1. The CDR3 is 13 amino acids. Germline loops: CDR1 ENHRY, CDR2 SYGVKD. J lost 2 bases, V lost 5 bases, and 3 bases had no gene match.

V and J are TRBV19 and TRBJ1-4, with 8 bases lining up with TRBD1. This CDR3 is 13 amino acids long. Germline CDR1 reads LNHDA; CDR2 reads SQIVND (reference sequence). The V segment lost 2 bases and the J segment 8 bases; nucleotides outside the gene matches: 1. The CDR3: CASSINRGEKLFF. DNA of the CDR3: TGTGCCAGTAGTATAAACAGGGGGGAAAAACTGTTTTTT.

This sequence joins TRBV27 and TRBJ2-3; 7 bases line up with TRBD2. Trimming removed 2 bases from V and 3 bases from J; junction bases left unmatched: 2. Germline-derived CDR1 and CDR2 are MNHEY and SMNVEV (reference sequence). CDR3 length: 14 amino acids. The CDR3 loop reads CASSLMRGTDTQYF. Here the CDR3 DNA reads TGTGCCAGCAGTTTAATGCGGGGGACAGATACGCAGTATTTT.

The CDR3 region is CASSPTLAALTGGYTF. The CDR3 bases are TGTGCCAGCAGTCCCACGTTGGCAGCACTAACTGGCGGCTACACCTTC. This chain connects TRBV28 to TRBJ1-2; D is unclear. Looked up from germline, CDR1 is MDHEN and CDR2 is SYDVKM. Trimming took off 5 bases at V and 8 bases at J, with 24 bases between the two ends. The CDR3 totals 16 residues.

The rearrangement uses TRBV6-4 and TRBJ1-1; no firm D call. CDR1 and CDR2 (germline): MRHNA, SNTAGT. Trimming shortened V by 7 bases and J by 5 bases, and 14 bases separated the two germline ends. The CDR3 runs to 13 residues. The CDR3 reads CASKRRGGTEAFF. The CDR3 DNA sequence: TGTGCCAGCAAGAGACGGGGTGGAACTGAAGCTTTCTTT.

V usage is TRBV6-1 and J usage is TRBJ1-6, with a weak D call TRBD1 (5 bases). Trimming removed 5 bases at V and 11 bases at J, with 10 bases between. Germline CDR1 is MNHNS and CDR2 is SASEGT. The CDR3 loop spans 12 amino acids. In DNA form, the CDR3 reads TGTGCCAGCAGTACGACAGTACCACCCCTCCACTTT. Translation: CASSTTVPPLHF.

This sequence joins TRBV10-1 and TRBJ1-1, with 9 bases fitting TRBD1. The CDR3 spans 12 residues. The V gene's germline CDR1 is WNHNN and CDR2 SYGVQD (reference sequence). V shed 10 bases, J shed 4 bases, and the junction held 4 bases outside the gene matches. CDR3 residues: CATKTGGTEAFF. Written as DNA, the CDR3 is TGCGCCACCAAGACAGGGGGCACTGAAGCTTTCTTT.

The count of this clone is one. CDR3 nucleotide sequence: TGTGCCAGCAGCCAGGTCCCAATTAAAGGGGCAGATACGCAGTATTTT. This sequence encodes CASSQVPIKGADTQYF. This rearrangement joins TRBV5-6 to TRBJ2-3, with a possible D match to TRBD1 (5 bases). Trimming removed 4 bases at V and 4 bases at J, with 19 bases between. CDR1 is SGHDT and CDR2 is YYEEEE in the germline V gene. The CDR3 consists of 16 residues.

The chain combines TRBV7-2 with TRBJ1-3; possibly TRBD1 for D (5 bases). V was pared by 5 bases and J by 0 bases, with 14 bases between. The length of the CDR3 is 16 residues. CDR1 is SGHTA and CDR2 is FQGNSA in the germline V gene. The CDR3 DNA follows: TGTGCCAGCAGCCTCGACAGAGCCCACTCTGGAAACACCATATATTTT. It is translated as CASSLDRAHSGNTIYF.

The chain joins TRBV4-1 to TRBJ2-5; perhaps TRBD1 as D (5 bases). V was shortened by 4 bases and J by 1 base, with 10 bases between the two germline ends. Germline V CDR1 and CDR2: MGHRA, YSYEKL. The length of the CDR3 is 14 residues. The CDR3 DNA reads TGCGCCAGCAGCCTGACAAGGGGCCAAGAGACCCAGTACTTC. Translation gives CASSLTRGQETQYF.

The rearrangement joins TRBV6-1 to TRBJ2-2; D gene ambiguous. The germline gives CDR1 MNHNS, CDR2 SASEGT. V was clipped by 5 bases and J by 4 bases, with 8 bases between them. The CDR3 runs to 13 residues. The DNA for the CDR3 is TGTGCCAGCAGTCCCTTCAGCACCGGGGAGCTGTTTTTT. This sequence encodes CASSPFSTGELFF.

The CDR3 here is CASSKERGGGYGYTF. Written as DNA, the CDR3 is TGTGCCAGCAGCAAAGAAAGGGGAGGTGGCTATGGCTACACCTTC. The genes are TRBV21-1 and TRBJ1-2. TRBV21-1 has pseudogene status. This CDR3 is 15 amino acids long.

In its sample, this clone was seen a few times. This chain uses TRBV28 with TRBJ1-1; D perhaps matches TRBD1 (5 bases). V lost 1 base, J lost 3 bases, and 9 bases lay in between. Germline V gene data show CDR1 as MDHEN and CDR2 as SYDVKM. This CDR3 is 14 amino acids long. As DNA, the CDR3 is TGTGCCAGCAGTTTATACGGCAGGGACACTGAAGCTTTCTTT. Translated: CASSLYGRDTEAFF.

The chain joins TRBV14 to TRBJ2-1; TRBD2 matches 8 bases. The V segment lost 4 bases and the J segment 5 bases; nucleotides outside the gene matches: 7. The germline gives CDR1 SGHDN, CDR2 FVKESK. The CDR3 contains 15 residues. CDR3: CASSLLRGGHNEQFF. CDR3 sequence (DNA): TGTGCCAGCAGCCTTCTACGGGGGGGACACAATGAGCAGTTCTTC.

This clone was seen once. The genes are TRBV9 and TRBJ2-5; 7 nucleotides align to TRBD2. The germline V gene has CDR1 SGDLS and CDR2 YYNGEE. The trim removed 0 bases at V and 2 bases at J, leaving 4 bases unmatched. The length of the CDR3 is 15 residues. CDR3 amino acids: CASSVDPSGQETQYF. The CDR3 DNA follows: TGTGCCAGCAGCGTAGATCCTAGCGGACAAGAGACCCAGTACTTC.

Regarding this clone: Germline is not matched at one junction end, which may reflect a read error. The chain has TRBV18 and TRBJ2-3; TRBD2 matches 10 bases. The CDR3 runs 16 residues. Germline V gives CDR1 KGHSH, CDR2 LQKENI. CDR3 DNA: TGTGCCAGCTCACTTACGCGGAGCGGGGGGGCCGTATTCTCCGATTTT. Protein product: CASSLTRSGGAVFSDF.

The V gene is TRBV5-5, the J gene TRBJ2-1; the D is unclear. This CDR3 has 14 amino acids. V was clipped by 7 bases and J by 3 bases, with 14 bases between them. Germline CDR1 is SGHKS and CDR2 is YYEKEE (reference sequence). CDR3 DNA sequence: TGTGCCAGCCTTTCATCCCCCTACTACAATGAGCAGTTCTTC. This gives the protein CASLSSPYYNEQFF.

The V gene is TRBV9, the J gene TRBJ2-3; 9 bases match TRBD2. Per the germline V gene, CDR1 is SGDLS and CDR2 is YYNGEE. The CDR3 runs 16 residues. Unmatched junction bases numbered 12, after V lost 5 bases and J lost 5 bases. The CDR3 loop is CASRDLRGGGGDTQYF. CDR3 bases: TGTGCCAGCAGAGATCTACGCGGGGGGGGTGGAGATACGCAGTATTTT.